The 18 T cell receptor beta chains presented below share a single source sample, sequenced in a study of early T cells in non-severe SARS-CoV-2 infection. In TCRdb, the 5' RACE reads were re-called with MiXCR into one record per CDR3 protein. This table holds about 22,000 distinct CDR3 sequences, approximately 4.6% found once. Sequencing was performed on whole blood. These receptors came from an adult who was a healthcare worker with PCR-confirmed SARS-CoV-2 infection or an uninfected control (not recorded which).

By share, this clonotype ranks as medium-sized. The chain uses TRBV30 and TRBJ1-2; D unresolved. In germline, CDR1 is GTSNPN, CDR2 SVGIG (reference sequence). This CDR3 is built from 15 residues. The V and J ends lost 3 bases and 3 bases respectively, with 17 bases between them. The CDR3 loop reads CAWSVMGSTYYGYTF. For the CDR3, the DNA is TGTGCCTGGAGCGTGATGGGCAGCACCTACTATGGCTACACCTTC.

This clonotype has only a few counts. This sequence joins TRBV5-1 and TRBJ1-1, with unresolved D. This CDR3 is 14 amino acids long. V was cut by 6 bases and J by 1 base, with 13 bases left in between. Germline values: CDR1 SGHRS, CDR2 YFSETQ. The CDR3, as DNA: TGCGCCAGCAATCTGGCTAGCGGGAACACTGAAGCTTTCTTT. Protein: CASNLASGNTEAFF.

This clonotype was seen at least ten times. V gene TRBV6-5 combines with J gene TRBJ1-1; D is unclear. The CDR3 extends over 13 amino acids. CDR1 MNHEY and CDR2 SVGAGI come from the germline V gene. With 6 bases removed from V and 4 bases from J, the gap between germline ends came to 12 bases. CDR3 sequence reads: CASRQLKGTEAFF. In DNA form, the CDR3 reads TGTGCCAGCAGACAACTTAAGGGCACTGAAGCTTTCTTT.

This clonotype was found many times. A read error may be the cause here, since a much bigger clone is one base away. The rearrangement uses TRBV10-3 and TRBJ2-7; unclear D gene. CDR1 and CDR2 (germline): ENHRY, SYGVKD. This CDR3 is built from 12 residues. Written as DNA, the CDR3 is TGTGCCATCAGGGAGTCGAAGAACGAGCAGTACTTC. Translated, it gives CAIRESKNEQYF.

This clonotype is medium-sized in the sample. The rearrangement links TRBV12-3 or TRBV12-4 to TRBJ2-5; D is perhaps TRBD1 (5 bases). The CDR3 totals 13 residues. Trimming took off 4 bases at V and 1 base at J, with 7 bases between the two ends. CDR3 in amino acids: CASSSTGQETQYF. In nucleotides, the CDR3 is TGTGCCAGCAGTTCCACAGGCCAAGAGACCCAGTACTTC.

V and J are TRBV2 and TRBJ1-1; D unclear. CDR1 SNHLY and CDR2 FYNNEI come from the germline V gene. V lost 5 bases and J lost 7, with 11 bases in between. The CDR3 length is 12 residues. The CDR3 is CASSKQSYEAFF. The DNA for the CDR3 is TGTGCCAGCAGTAAACAGAGTTATGAAGCTTTCTTT.

This clonotype was seen many times. J is TRBJ2-1 and V is TRBV5-1, with 9 positions matching TRBD1. Germline loops: CDR1 SGHRS, CDR2 YFSETQ. The V gene end was trimmed by 4 bases and the J gene end by 7 bases; junction bases not matched to a gene: 9. The CDR3 extends over 15 amino acids. The chain's CDR3 is CASSRDRVGLNEQFF. The CDR3 DNA is TGCGCCAGCAGCCGGGACAGGGTAGGTCTGAATGAGCAGTTCTTC.

About this clonotype itself: A read error may be the cause here, since a much bigger clone is one base away. The chain carries TRBV5-1 and TRBJ2-3; possibly TRBD2 for D (5 bases). CDR1 is SGHRS, CDR2 YFSETQ, per germline. The V end lost 0 bases, the J end lost 1 base, and 18 bases lay between the germline ends. The CDR3 has 18 amino acids. The DNA of the CDR3 is TGCGCCAGCAGCTTGGCCTACGTGGCCCATAGCGGCACAGATACGCAGTATTTT. The encoded protein is CASSLAYVAHSGTDTQYF. Based on the CDR3 plus reference TRBV5-1 and TRBJ2-3, the full variable domain is KAGVTQTPRYLIKTRGQQVTLSCSPISGHRSVSWYQQTPGQGLQFLFEYFSETQRNKGNFPGRFSGRQFSNSRSEMNVSTLELGDSALYLCASSLAYVAHSGTDTQYFGPGTRLTVL.

This clonotype was seen at least ten times. The CDR3 is CASSLYPQGISNTGELFF. The CDR3 DNA reads as TGTGCCAGCAGCTTATACCCACAGGGCATATCGAACACCGGGGAGCTGTTTTTT. V and J are TRBV7-3 and TRBJ2-2, with a weak D call TRBD1 (6 bases). V was pared by 2 bases and J by 0 bases, with 16 bases between. The germline CDR1 and CDR2 sequences are SGHTA and FQGTGA. The CDR3 extends over 18 amino acids.

The chain employs TRBV4-1 and TRBJ1-1; D is ambiguous. V lost 4 bases and J 3 bases, leaving 9 bases between the germline ends. In germline, CDR1 is MGHRA, CDR2 YSYEKL. The CDR3 is 13 residues long. The CDR3 DNA follows: TGCGCCAGCAGCCGCAGTGTGTACACTGAAGCTTTCTTT. Protein sequence: CASSRSVYTEAFF.

Many counts were recorded for this clonotype. This chain connects TRBV27 to TRBJ2-1; 8 bases are a match to TRBD2. CDR1 and CDR2 from the germline V gene are MNHEY and SMNVEV (reference sequence). The CDR3 is 15 amino acids. The V and J ends lost 0 bases and 8 bases, in that order; junction bases with no gene match: 6. The CDR3 loop is CASSLSLDGGDEQFF. In DNA form, the CDR3 reads TGTGCCAGCAGTTTATCCCTCGACGGGGGGGATGAGCAGTTCTTC.

This clonotype has at least ten counts. The CDR3 reads CASSVAPGDYEQYF. The CDR3 coding sequence is TGTGCCAGTAGTGTAGCCCCCGGCGACTACGAGCAGTACTTC. The V call is TRBV19, the J call TRBJ2-7, with no clear D. V was pared by 5 bases and J by 3 bases, with 14 bases between. CDR3 length: 14 residues. CDR1 LNHDA and CDR2 SQIVND come from the germline V gene (reference sequence).

This clonotype has just a few counts. This chain connects TRBV10-3 to TRBJ2-3; 13 bases match TRBD2. Trimming at V came to 7 bases and at J to 6 bases, leaving 13 bases not matched to a gene. The CDR3 has 17 residues. Germline values: CDR1 ENHRY, CDR2 SYGVKD. For the CDR3, the DNA is TGTGCCATCACGCCGACTACTAGCGGGGGGGCCAGGGATACGCAGTATTTT. Translated, it gives CAITPTTSGGARDTQYF.

The sample holds many counts of this clonotype. V gene TRBV7-2 combines with J gene TRBJ1-1, with no clear D. The CDR3 length is 14 residues. CDR1 and CDR2 (germline): SGHTA, FQGNSA. The V and J ends lost 4 bases and 0 bases respectively, with 9 bases between them. The CDR3 nucleotides are TGTGCCAGCAGCTGGTTGACCCTGAACACTGAAGCTTTCTTT. This sequence encodes CASSWLTLNTEAFF.

CDR3 DNA: TGTGCCAGCTCACTTTGGACAGAGAACACTGAAGCTTTCTTT. Its protein product is CASSLWTENTEAFF. The chain couples TRBV18 to TRBJ1-1; perhaps TRBD1 as D (6 bases). This CDR3 has 14 residues. V was trimmed by 4 bases and J by 1 base, leaving 10 bases between them. Germline CDR1 reads KGHSH; CDR2 reads LQKENI.

This chain's CDR3 is CAYSRDSSYNEQFF. The CDR3 DNA sequence: TGTGCCTATTCGAGGGACAGCTCCTACAATGAGCAGTTCTTC. V is TRBV30 and J is TRBJ2-1; TRBD1 matches at 7 bases. This CDR3 region has 14 residues. The junction had 6 bases not matched to a gene; V was cut back by 7 bases and J by 0 bases. Germline values: CDR1 GTSNPN, CDR2 SVGIG (reference sequence).

This clonotype appeared many times. The chain combines TRBV28 with TRBJ2-1; 10 bases fit TRBD2. CDR3 size: 17 residues. J gave up 5 bases and V 4 bases, and 11 bases lay outside the gene matches. Germline loops: CDR1 MDHEN, CDR2 SYDVKM. CDR3 bases: TGTGCCAGCAGTTCCCTCGCTAGCGGGAGTCAGAACAATGAGCAGTTCTTC. It codes for CASSSLASGSQNNEQFF.

This clonotype has at least ten counts. J is TRBJ1-3 and V is TRBV3-1, with 8 nucleotides matching TRBD1. Trimming cost V 3 bases and J 0 bases; bases outside gene matches: 1. The length of the CDR3 is 15 residues. CDR1 and CDR2 (germline): LGHDT, YNNKEL (reference sequence). The CDR3 here is CASSQDRVSGNTIYF. The CDR3 DNA reads as TGTGCCAGCAGCCAGGACAGGGTCTCTGGAAACACCATATATTTT. The full variable domain, with the rest looked up from reference TRBV3-1 and TRBJ1-3, is DTAVSQTPKYLVTQMGNDKSIKCEQNLGHDTMYWYKQDSKKFLKIMFSYNNKELIINETVPNRFSPKSPDKAHLNLHINSLELGDSAVYFCASSQDRVSGNTIYFGEGSWLTVV.